The 14 T cell receptor beta chains presented below share a single source sample, sequenced in a study of Ad26.COV2.S vaccination and SARS-CoV-2 variants. Sequencing was performed with immunoSEQ multiplex PCR; in TCRdb, only in-frame clones are kept and a portion is missing. The table includes fewer than 600,000 clones, 89% detected once. This sample's treatment: roughly 20 received Ad26.COV2.S at low or high dose, single or two shots; roughly five received placebo; per-sample allocation not given. It was on day 63 after the first vaccine or placebo injection that samples were taken. Sample: peripheral blood, taken in a trial of Ad26.COV2.S vaccine versus placebo. Receptor source: a person between 18 and 65 years old who received the Ad26.COV2.S COVID-19 vaccine or a placebo.

The chain couples TRBV9 to TRBJ2-1; D perhaps matches TRBD2 (5 bases). The ends were cut back, 0 bases at V and 3 bases at J, with 13 bases in the middle. The CDR3 is made up of 16 amino acids. CDR1 is SGDLS, CDR2 YYNGEE, per germline. The CDR3 DNA is TGTGCCAGCAGCGTAGGAGGTAGCGCGTTCTACAATGAGCAGTTCTTC. It specifies CASSVGGSAFYNEQFF.

This chain joins TRBV6-5 and TRBJ2-7; the D is unclear. V gave up 2 bases and J gave up 1 base, with 15 bases separating them. This CDR3 comprises 16 residues. Germline V gene lookup returns CDR1 MNHEY and CDR2 SVGAGI. The CDR3 is CASSYIGEGKSYEQYF. The DNA of the CDR3 is TGTGCCAGCAGTTACATCGGCGAAGGGAAGTCCTACGAGCAGTACTTC.

CDR3 region: CASTGTSGSSYEQYF. DNA for the CDR3: TGTGCCAGCACCGGGACTAGCGGGAGCTCCTACGAGCAGTACTTC. The rearrangement joins TRBV27 to TRBJ2-7, with 14 bases aligning to TRBD2. Trimming at V came to 7 bases and at J to 0 bases, leaving 2 bases not matched to a gene. CDR3 size: 15 residues. Germline loops: CDR1 MNHEY, CDR2 SMNVEV (reference sequence).

The J gene is TRBJ1-3, the V gene TRBV13; D remains ambiguous. V was clipped by 4 bases and J by 0 bases, with 7 bases between them. The CDR3 has 14 amino acids. Per the germline V gene, CDR1 is PRHDT and CDR2 is FYEKMQ (reference sequence). The CDR3 region is CASSSLNSGNTIYF. CDR3 coding DNA: TGTGCCAGCAGCTCCCTTAACTCTGGAAACACCATATATTTT.

The rearrangement joins TRBV27 to TRBJ1-1; D is unresolved. V lost 6 bases, J lost 3 bases, and 20 bases lay in between. The CDR3 is 16 residues long. CDR1 and CDR2 from the germline V gene are MNHEY and SMNVEV (reference sequence). CDR3 protein: CASSLRPRARYTEAFF. CDR3 nucleotide sequence: TGTGCCAGCAGCTTACGTCCCCGGGCGAGGTACACTGAAGCTTTCTTT.

Note on this clone: This sample also contains other DNA sequences that code for the same CDR3. The V gene is TRBV5-4, the J gene TRBJ2-5; D is possibly TRBD1 or TRBD2 (5 bases each). Germline loops: CDR1 SGHNT, CDR2 YYREEE (reference sequence). With 0 bases removed from V and 5 bases from J, the gap between germline ends came to 8 bases. The length of the CDR3 is 13 residues. CDR3 sequence reads: CASSLDWGETQYF. CDR3 DNA: TGTGCCAGCAGCTTGGATTGGGGGGAGACCCAGTACTTC.

This sequence joins TRBV7-9 and TRBJ1-1, with D maybe TRBD1 (5 bases). The V end lost 5 bases, the J end lost 1 base, and 14 bases lay between the germline ends. The CDR3 loop spans 15 amino acids. CDR1 is SEHNR and CDR2 is FQNEAQ in the germline V gene (reference sequence). The CDR3 nucleotides read TGTGCCAGCAGCCTGACACGGGGGGAGAACACTGAAGCTTTCTTT. It yields the protein CASSLTRGENTEAFF.

The V gene is TRBV5-1, the J gene TRBJ1-1; no reliable D call. The V end was cut by 4 bases, the J end by 0 bases, with 10 bases between. The CDR3 has 14 amino acids. Germline-derived CDR1 and CDR2 are SGHRS and YFSETQ. CDR3 residues: CASSPGDMNTEAFF. The CDR3 nucleotides read TGCGCCAGCAGCCCCGGAGACATGAACACTGAAGCTTTCTTT.

V usage is TRBV28 and J usage is TRBJ2-3, with 7 bases fitting TRBD1. The V segment lost 3 bases and the J segment 0 bases; nucleotides outside the gene matches: 3. The CDR3 extends over 15 amino acids. Germline V gene sequence: CDR1 MDHEN, CDR2 SYDVKM. CDR3 region: CASSFTGDSTDTQYF. The CDR3 coding sequence is TGTGCCAGCAGTTTTACAGGGGACAGCACAGATACGCAGTATTTT.

The V gene is TRBV9, the J gene TRBJ2-5; either TRBD1 or TRBD2 may fit D (5 bases each). The CDR3 is 15 residues long. The germline V gene has CDR1 SGDLS and CDR2 YYNGEE. V lost 4 bases and J lost 5, with 18 bases in between. CDR3 nucleotides: TGTGCCAGCAGCCCCTCCGGACTGGGACGGGAGACCCAGTACTTC. Its translation: CASSPSGLGRETQYF.

V usage is TRBV9 and J usage is TRBJ1-6; 8 nucleotides line up with TRBD1. The CDR3 is 17 residues long. Trimming cost V 0 bases and J 10 bases; bases outside gene matches: 12. The germline CDR1 and CDR2 sequences are SGDLS and YYNGEE. The CDR3 DNA reads TGTGCCAGCAGCGTAGGCGCTACGACAGGGGTTAGCTCACCCCTCCACTTT. Protein: CASSVGATTGVSSPLHF.

The chain employs TRBV6-2 or TRBV6-3 and TRBJ2-7; no firm D call. Trimming cost V 5 bases and J 2 bases, with 19 bases left between them. CDR1 and CDR2 from the germline V gene are MNHEY and SVGEGT. The CDR3 is 16 amino acids. CDR3 sequence reads: CASSPQVPGAPYEQYF. As DNA, the CDR3 is TGTGCCAGCAGTCCCCAAGTCCCCGGAGCCCCCTACGAGCAGTACTTC.

In this sample, this clone turned up once. The J gene is TRBJ1-6, the V gene TRBV7-9; TRBD1 matches at 9 bases. Germline V lookup: CDR1 SEHNR, CDR2 FQNEAQ (reference sequence). The CDR3 contains 15 residues. Trimming at V came to 2 bases and at J to 7 bases, leaving 3 bases not matched to a gene. CDR3 protein: CASSLTGTGNSPLHF. Here the CDR3 DNA reads TGTGCCAGCAGCTTAACCGGGACAGGGAATTCACCCCTCCACTTT.

The chain uses TRBV29-1 and TRBJ2-7, with D hard to call. This CDR3 region has 12 residues. The ends were cut back, 5 bases at V and 6 bases at J, with 14 bases in the middle. Germline CDR1 reads SQVTM; CDR2 reads ANQGSEA. In nucleotides, the CDR3 is TGCAGCGTTCAGACTGAACCCCTCGAGCAGTACTTC. The encoded protein is CSVQTEPLEQYF.